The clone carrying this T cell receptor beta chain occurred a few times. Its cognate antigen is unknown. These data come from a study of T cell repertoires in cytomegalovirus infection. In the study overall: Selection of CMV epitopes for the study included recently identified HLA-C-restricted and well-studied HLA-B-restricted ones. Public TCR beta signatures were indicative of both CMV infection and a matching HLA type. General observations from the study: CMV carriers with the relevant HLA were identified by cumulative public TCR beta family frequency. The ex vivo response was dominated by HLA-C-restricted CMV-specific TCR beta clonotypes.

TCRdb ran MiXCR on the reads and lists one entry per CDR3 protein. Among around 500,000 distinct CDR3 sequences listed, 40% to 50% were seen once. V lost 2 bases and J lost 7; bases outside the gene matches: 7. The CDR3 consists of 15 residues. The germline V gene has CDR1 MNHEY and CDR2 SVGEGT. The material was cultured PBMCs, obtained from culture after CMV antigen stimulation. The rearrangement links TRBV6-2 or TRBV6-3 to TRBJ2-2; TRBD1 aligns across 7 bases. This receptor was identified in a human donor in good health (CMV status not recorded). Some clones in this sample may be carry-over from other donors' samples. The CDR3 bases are TGTGCCAGCAGTTACACCCTGACAGGGATCGGGGAGCTGTTTTTT. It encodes CASSYTLTGIGELFF.